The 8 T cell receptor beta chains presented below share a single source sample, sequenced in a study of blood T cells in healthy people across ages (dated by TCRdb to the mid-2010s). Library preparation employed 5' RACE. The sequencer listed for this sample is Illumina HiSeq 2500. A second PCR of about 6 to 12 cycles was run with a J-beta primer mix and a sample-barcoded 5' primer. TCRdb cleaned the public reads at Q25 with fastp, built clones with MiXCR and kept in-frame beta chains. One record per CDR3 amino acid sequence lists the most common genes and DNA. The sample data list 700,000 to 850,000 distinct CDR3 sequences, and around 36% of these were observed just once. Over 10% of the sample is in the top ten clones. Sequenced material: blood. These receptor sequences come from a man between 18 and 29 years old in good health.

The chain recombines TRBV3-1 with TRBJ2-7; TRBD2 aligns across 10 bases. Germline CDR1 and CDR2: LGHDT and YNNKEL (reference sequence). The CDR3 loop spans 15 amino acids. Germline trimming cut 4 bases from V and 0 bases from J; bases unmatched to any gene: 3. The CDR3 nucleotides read TGTGCCAGCAGCCGAAGGACTAGCGGCTCCTACGAGCAGTACTTC. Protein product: CASSRRTSGSYEQYF.

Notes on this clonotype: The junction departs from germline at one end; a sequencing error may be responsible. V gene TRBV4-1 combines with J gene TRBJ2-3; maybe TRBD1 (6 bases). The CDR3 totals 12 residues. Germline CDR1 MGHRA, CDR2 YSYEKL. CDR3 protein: CARSQWDKAQYF. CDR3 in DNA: TGCGCCCGCAGCCAGTGGGACAAGGCCCAGTATTTT.

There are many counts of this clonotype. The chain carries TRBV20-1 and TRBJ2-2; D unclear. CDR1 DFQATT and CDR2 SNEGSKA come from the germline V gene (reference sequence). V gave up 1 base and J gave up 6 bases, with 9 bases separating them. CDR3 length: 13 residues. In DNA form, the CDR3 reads TGCAGTGCTAGAGCTAGTTCGGCCGGGGAGCTGTTTTTT. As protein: CSARASSAGELFF.

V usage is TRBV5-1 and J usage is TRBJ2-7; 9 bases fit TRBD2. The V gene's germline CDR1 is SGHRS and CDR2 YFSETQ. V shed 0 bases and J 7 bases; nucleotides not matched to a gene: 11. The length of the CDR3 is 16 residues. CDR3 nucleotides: TGCGCCAGCAGCTTGGTGGCGGGGGGGTCCTACAATGAGCAGTACTTC. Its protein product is CASSLVAGGSYNEQYF.

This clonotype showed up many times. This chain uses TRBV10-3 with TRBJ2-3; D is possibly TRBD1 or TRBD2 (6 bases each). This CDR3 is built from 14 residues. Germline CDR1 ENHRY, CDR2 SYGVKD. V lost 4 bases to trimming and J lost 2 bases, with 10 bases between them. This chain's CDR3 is CAISARGDTDTQYF. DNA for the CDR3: TGTGCCATCAGTGCTAGGGGGGACACAGATACGCAGTATTTT.

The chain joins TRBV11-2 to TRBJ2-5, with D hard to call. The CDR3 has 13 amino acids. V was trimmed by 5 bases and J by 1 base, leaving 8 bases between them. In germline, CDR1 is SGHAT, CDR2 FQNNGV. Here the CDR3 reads CASSVWGQETQYF. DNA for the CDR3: TGTGCCAGCAGCGTATGGGGCCAAGAGACCCAGTACTTC.

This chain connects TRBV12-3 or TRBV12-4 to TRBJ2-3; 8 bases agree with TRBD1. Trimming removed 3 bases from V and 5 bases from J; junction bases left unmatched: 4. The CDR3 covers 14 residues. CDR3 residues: CASSFVQGGDTQYF. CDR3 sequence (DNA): TGTGCCAGCAGTTTTGTACAGGGGGGAGATACGCAGTATTTT.

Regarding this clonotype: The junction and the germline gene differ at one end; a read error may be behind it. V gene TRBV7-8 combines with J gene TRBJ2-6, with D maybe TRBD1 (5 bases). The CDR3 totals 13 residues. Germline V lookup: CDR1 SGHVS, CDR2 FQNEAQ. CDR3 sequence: CASSLQGSNVLIF. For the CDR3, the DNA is TGTGCCAGCAGCTTACAGGGTTCCAACGTCCTGATTTTC.